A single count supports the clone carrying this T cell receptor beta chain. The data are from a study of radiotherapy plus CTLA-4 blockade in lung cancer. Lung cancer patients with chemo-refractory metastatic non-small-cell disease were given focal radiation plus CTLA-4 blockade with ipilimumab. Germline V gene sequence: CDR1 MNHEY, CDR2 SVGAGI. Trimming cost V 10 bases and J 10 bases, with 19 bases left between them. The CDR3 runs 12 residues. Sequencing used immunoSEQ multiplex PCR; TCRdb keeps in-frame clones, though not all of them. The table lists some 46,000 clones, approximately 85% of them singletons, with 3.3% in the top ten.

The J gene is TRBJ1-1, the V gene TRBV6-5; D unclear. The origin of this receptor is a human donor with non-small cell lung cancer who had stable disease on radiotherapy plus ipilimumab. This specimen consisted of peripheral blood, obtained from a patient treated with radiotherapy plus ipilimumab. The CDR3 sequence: CATGSPGRVAFF. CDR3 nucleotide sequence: TGTGCCACTGGTTCTCCTGGGCGGGTAGCTTTCTTT.